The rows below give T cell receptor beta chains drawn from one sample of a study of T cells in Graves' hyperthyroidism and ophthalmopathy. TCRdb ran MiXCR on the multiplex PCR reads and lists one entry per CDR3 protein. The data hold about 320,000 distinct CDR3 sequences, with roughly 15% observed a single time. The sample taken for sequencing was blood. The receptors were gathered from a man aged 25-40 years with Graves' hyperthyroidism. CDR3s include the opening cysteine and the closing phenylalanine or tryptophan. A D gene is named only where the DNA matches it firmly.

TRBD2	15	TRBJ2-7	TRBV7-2	CASSEGVAGTYEQYF
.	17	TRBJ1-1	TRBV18	CASSPRSGLGSNTEAFF
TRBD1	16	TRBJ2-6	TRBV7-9	CASSTQGATGANVLTF
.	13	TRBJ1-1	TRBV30	CAWSVTQNTEAFF
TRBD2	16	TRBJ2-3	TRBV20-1	CSARDATSGSPDTQYF
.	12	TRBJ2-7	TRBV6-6	CASSYSDYEQYF
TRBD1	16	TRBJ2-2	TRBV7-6	CASSFRDRGYAGELFF
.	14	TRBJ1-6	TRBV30	CVWSLPATGSPLHF
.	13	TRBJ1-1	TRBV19	CASSMGINTEAFF
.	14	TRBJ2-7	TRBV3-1	CASSQEGQGVEQYF
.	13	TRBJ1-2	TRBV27	CASSPDRSGGYTF